This T cell receptor (beta chain) was obtained from a study of OX40 agonist ivuxolimab in advanced cancers. On the study more broadly: Patients were treated with ivuxolimab, an agonistic anti-OX40 (CD134) antibody. Ivuxolimab was delivered to patients intravenously every 2 weeks at doses spanning 0.01 to 10 mg/kg.

Repertoires were generated with immunoSEQ multiplex PCR, while TCRdb's copy carries only in-frame clones and drops some. The sample gives around 50,000 clones, 81% of which show up once; 0.75% is in the top ten. CDR1 and CDR2 from the germline V gene are MNHNS and SASEGT. The CDR3 has 17 amino acids. V lost 6 bases and J lost 1; bases outside the gene matches: 7. The chain is built from TRBV6-1 and TRBJ2-3, with 13 bases aligning to TRBD2. The clonotype comes from an adult with an advanced solid tumor such as melanoma, head and neck, liver or kidney cancer. The sample was CD4+ or CD8+ T cells sorted from blood, taken in a trial of the OX40 agonist ivuxolimab. CDR3 residues: CASSETGTSGGTDTQYF. CDR3 coding DNA: TGTGCCAGCAGCGAAACCGGGACTAGCGGGGGCACAGATACGCAGTATTTT.